The source of this T cell receptor (beta chain) is a study of blood T cell repertoires in COVID-19. Study details: Whether acute or convalescent, the COVID-19 samples came from the United States, Italy and Spain. PBMCs, B-cell-depleted T cells, or T cells provided the cDNA or gDNA that made up the material.

Original data processing: Amplification with reference gene primers provided the estimates of nucleated cell counts. Clones were read by immunoSEQ multiplex PCR, and TCRdb kept only the in-frame ones, dropping some. V and J calls plus clone size are reproduced from that table; the DNA served to infer D and trimming. The sample records 110,000 or so clones, 85% being singletons. Germline lookup yields CDR1 SGHTS and CDR2 YDEGEE. The CDR3 runs 15 residues. V lost 4 bases, J lost 1 base, and 12 bases lay in between. The origin of this receptor is a man between 60 and 75 years old with acute or convalescent COVID-19. Sequences were obtained from peripheral blood. The rearrangement links TRBV5-8 to TRBJ1-5; D is possibly TRBD1 (6 bases). CDR3 sequence: CASSRITGSNQPQHF. The CDR3 region has the DNA TGTGCCAGCAGCAGGATTACAGGGAGCAATCAGCCCCAGCATTTT.